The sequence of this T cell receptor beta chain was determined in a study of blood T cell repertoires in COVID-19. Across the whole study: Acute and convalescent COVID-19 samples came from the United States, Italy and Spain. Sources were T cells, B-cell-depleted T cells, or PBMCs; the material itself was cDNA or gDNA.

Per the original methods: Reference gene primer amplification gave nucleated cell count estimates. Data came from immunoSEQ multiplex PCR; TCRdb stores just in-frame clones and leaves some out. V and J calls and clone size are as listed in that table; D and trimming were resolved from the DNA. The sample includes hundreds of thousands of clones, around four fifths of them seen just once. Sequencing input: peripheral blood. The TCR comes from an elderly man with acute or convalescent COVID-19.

The CDR3 spells CATSDSSAGGGYEQYF. DNA of the CDR3: TGTGCCACCAGTGATTCATCAGCGGGAGGAGGGTACGAGCAGTACTTC. V gene TRBV24-1 combines with J gene TRBJ2-7; 9 bases agree with TRBD2. This CDR3 comprises 16 residues. V dropped 2 bases and J dropped 4; count of bases not matched to a gene: 8. Germline assignment: CDR1 KGHDR and CDR2 SFDVKD.